One and the same sample provided the 21 T cell receptor beta chains below, sequenced in a study of identical twins. MiXCR, run by TCRdb on the 5' RACE reads, gives a single entry per CDR3 protein. The repertoire includes about 250,000 distinct CDR3 sequences, 6.5% to 9.5% of them detected once, and less than 4% sits in the top ten. These data also featured in a second study, about yellow fever vaccine responses in identical twins.

Material for sequencing was CD8+ T cells sorted from blood. The source of these receptors is a young woman in good health.

The table lists this clonotype with many counts. Sequence at one end of the junction differs from germline and may be a read error. J is TRBJ2-3 and V is TRBV7-3; 13 positions match TRBD2. Per the germline V gene, CDR1 is SGHTA and CDR2 is FQGTGA. The CDR3 totals 15 residues. This chain's CDR3 is CASSVTGTSGVTQYF. In nucleotides, the CDR3 is TGTGCCAGCAGCGTAACCGGGACTAGCGGGGTTACGCAGTATTTT.

This sequence joins TRBV20-1 and TRBJ2-3; D is uncertain. The V end was cut by 6 bases, the J end by 3 bases, with 16 bases between. Germline assignment: CDR1 DFQATT and CDR2 SNEGSKA (reference sequence). The CDR3 contains 14 residues. As DNA, the CDR3 is TGCAGTGCGCAGGACCTAAAAGGGACAGATACGCAGTATTTT. Translating it yields CSAQDLKGTDTQYF.

Only a few counts were recorded for this clonotype. V gene TRBV5-1 combines with J gene TRBJ2-5; D call uncertain. This CDR3 comprises 15 residues. From germline, CDR1 is SGHRS and CDR2 YFSETQ. Trimming cost V 5 bases and J 1 base, with 15 bases left between them. The CDR3 loop reads CASRPQEVPQETQYF. The DNA for the CDR3 is TGCGCCAGCAGACCCCAGGAAGTGCCCCAAGAGACCCAGTACTTC.

The chain has TRBV2 and TRBJ2-5; 8 nucleotides line up with TRBD1. Germline V CDR1 and CDR2: SNHLY, FYNNEI. There are 14 residues in the CDR3. Trimming cost V 7 bases and J 2 bases; bases outside gene matches: 6. CDR3 sequence (DNA): TGTGCCAGCAATCCCCACAGGGGGCAAGAGACCCAGTACTTC. Translation gives CASNPHRGQETQYF. The variable domain in full, completed from reference TRBV2 and TRBJ2-5, reads EPEVTQTPSHQVTQMGQEVILRCVPISNHLYFYWYRQILGQKVEFLVSFYNNEISEKSEIFDDQFSVERPDGSNFTLKIRSTKLEDSAMYFCASNPHRGQETQYFGPGTRLLVL.

The chain joins TRBV6-5 to TRBJ1-2; possibly TRBD1 for D (6 bases). V was shortened by 0 bases and J by 2 bases, with 13 bases between the two germline ends. Germline V gene sequence: CDR1 MNHEY, CDR2 SVGAGI. This CDR3 has 16 amino acids. The CDR3 loop reads CASSYSAGQGNYGYTF. CDR3 coding DNA: TGTGCCAGCAGTTACTCCGCCGGCCAGGGGAACTATGGCTACACCTTC.

This rearrangement joins TRBV7-8 to TRBJ2-7; TRBD2 matches at 7 bases. With V trimmed by 1 base and J by 2 bases, 8 bases remained unmatched. CDR3 length: 16 residues. Germline CDR1 reads SGHVS; CDR2 reads FQNEAQ. The CDR3 region is CASSLDGSLAPYEQYF. The CDR3 DNA sequence: TGTGCCAGCAGCTTAGACGGGTCACTAGCGCCCTACGAGCAGTACTTC.

J is TRBJ2-3 and V is TRBV7-2; 8 bases are a match to TRBD2. J was trimmed by 6 bases and V by 5 bases; bases with no gene match: 10. Germline CDR1 SGHTA, CDR2 FQGNSA. CDR3 length: 15 amino acids. In DNA, the CDR3 is TGTGCCAGCAGCCCAACTAGCGGAAACCCTGATACGCAGTATTTT. The encoded protein is CASSPTSGNPDTQYF.

This clonotype was detected only a few times. This sequence joins TRBV21-1 and TRBJ1-1; TRBD1 is the table's D call and was not checked against the DNA. TRBV21-1 is a listed pseudogene. The length of the CDR3 is 14 residues. The CDR3 here is CASTRGQGNTEAFF. The CDR3 bases are TGTGCCAGCACACGGGGACAGGGGAACACTGAAGCTTTCTTT.

This clonotype was seen a few times. The rearrangement links TRBV28 to TRBJ2-5; D is tentatively TRBD1 or TRBD2 (7 bases each). Germline lookup yields CDR1 MDHEN and CDR2 SYDVKM. V dropped 7 bases and J dropped 1 base, with 16 bases sitting between them. The CDR3 extends over 15 amino acids. CDR3 region: CASIQGGALQETQYF. CDR3 bases: TGTGCCAGCATCCAGGGGGGGGCCCTCCAAGAGACCCAGTACTTC.

The table lists this clonotype with a few counts. The chain couples TRBV7-9 to TRBJ2-7, with 7 bases matching TRBD1. This CDR3 spans 15 amino acids. The germline V gene has CDR1 SEHNR and CDR2 FQNEAQ (reference sequence). Trimming at V came to 4 bases and at J to 2 bases, leaving 8 bases not matched to a gene. The CDR3 region is CASSSRSDRAYEQYF. DNA for the CDR3: TGTGCCAGCAGCTCCCGTAGTGACAGGGCCTACGAGCAGTACTTC.

This chain links TRBV3-1 with TRBJ2-3; TRBD1 might be the D (6 bases). The germline V gene encodes CDR1 LGHDT and CDR2 YNNKEL (reference sequence). Trimming removed 3 bases from V and 0 bases from J, with 13 bases in between. The CDR3 has 16 amino acids. CDR3 sequence reads: CASSQGQGPSTDTQYF. CDR3 coding DNA: TGTGCCAGCAGCCAGGGACAAGGGCCCAGCACAGATACGCAGTATTTT.

This clonotype was seen a few times. The chain joins TRBV18 to TRBJ2-7; tentatively, D is TRBD2 (6 bases). The CDR3 spans 15 residues. Looked up from germline, CDR1 is KGHSH and CDR2 is LQKENI. Trimming removed 2 bases from V and 3 bases from J, with 14 bases in between. The CDR3 here is CASSPKGHGSYEQYF. The CDR3 DNA reads TGTGCCAGCTCACCAAAAGGTCACGGGAGCTACGAGCAGTACTTC. Filled out from reference TRBV18 and TRBJ2-7, the complete variable domain reads NAGVMQNPRHLVRRRGQEARLRCSPMKGHSHVYWYRQLPEEGLKFMVYLQKENIIDESGMPKERFSAEFPKEGPSILRIQQVVRGDSAAYFCASSPKGHGSYEQYFGPGTRLTVT.

Regarding this clonotype: One end of the junction is discordant with germline, which a read error may explain. The chain links TRBV20-1 to TRBJ2-7, with a weak D call TRBD1 (5 bases). Germline V gene data show CDR1 as DFQATT and CDR2 as SNEGSKA (reference sequence). CDR3 length: 14 residues. DNA of the CDR3: TGCAGTGCTGGAGATCAGGGCAGTACCTACGAGCAGTACTTC. Its translation: CSAGDQGSTYEQYF.

The chain employs TRBV20-1 and TRBJ1-1, with D tentatively TRBD1 (6 bases). V was shortened by 5 bases and J by 0 bases, with 25 bases between the two germline ends. The CDR3 extends over 18 amino acids. The germline CDR1 and CDR2 sequences are DFQATT and SNEGSKA (reference sequence). DNA for the CDR3: TGCAGTGCTGGACTAATCACGCGGGACACCAGAATGAACACTGAAGCTTTCTTT. Translating it yields CSAGLITRDTRMNTEAFF.

The J gene is TRBJ2-2, the V gene TRBV5-1, with D uncertain. CDR1 SGHRS and CDR2 YFSETQ come from the germline V gene. This CDR3 has 15 amino acids. The V and J ends lost 1 base and 2 bases respectively, with 9 bases between them. CDR3 DNA: TGCGCCAGCAGCTTGTTTGGGGATAACACCGGGGAGCTGTTTTTT. Its translation is CASSLFGDNTGELFF.

J is TRBJ2-7 and V is TRBV11-2; maybe TRBD1 (6 bases). Germline V gives CDR1 SGHAT, CDR2 FQNNGV. V lost 8 bases, J lost 3 bases, and 17 bases lay in between. The CDR3 totals 14 residues. The CDR3 sequence: CASAAVGRGYEQYF. The DNA of the CDR3 is TGTGCCAGCGCTGCGGTCGGCAGGGGCTACGAGCAGTACTTC.

CDR3 DNA: TGTGCCAGCAGTCGGTGGGGGGCAGATACGCAGTATTTT. Residues: CASSRWGADTQYF. This chain uses TRBV6-2 or TRBV6-3 with TRBJ2-3; weak D call: TRBD2 (6 bases). The ends were cut back, 5 bases at V and 4 bases at J, with 10 bases in the middle. The germline CDR1 and CDR2 sequences are MNHEY and SVGEGT. The CDR3 consists of 13 residues.

The chain combines TRBV4-1 with TRBJ1-1; 8 nucleotides match TRBD1. Looked up from germline, CDR1 is MGHRA and CDR2 is YSYEKL. After removal of 3 bases from V and 3 bases from J, the junction contained 3 bases not matched to a gene. This CDR3 region has 14 residues. CDR3 in DNA: TGCGCCAGCAGCCAGAACAGGGGGGACACTGAAGCTTTCTTT. It codes for CASSQNRGDTEAFF.

This clonotype appeared a few times. The chain uses TRBV7-9 and TRBJ2-7; no firm D call. The CDR3 has 16 residues. Germline CDR1 is SEHNR and CDR2 is FQNEAQ (reference sequence). The V end was cut by 0 bases, the J end by 2 bases, with 14 bases between. DNA for the CDR3: TGTGCCAGCAGCTTAGCGGAAGCCCCTTTCCCCTACGAGCAGTACTTC. The encoded protein is CASSLAEAPFPYEQYF.

The gene calls are TRBV4-1 and TRBJ1-5; possible D gene TRBD1, 5 bases. The ends were cut back, 4 bases at V and 4 bases at J, with 20 bases in the middle. The CDR3 runs 17 residues. In germline, CDR1 is MGHRA, CDR2 YSYEKL. The CDR3 protein is CASSPTPDGGLNQPQHF. CDR3 DNA: TGCGCCAGCAGCCCTACCCCGGACGGGGGTTTGAATCAGCCCCAGCATTTT.

This clonotype was seen only a few times. The chain has TRBV27 and TRBJ1-5, with TRBD1 identical over 10 bases. Germline CDR1 and CDR2: MNHEY and SMNVEV (reference sequence). With V trimmed by 6 bases and J by 7 bases, 6 bases remained unmatched. The CDR3 contains 14 residues. The chain's CDR3 is CASRGGTGDQPQHF. CDR3 nucleotide sequence: TGTGCCAGCAGGGGGGGGACAGGGGACCAGCCCCAGCATTTT.